The 2 T cell receptor beta chains below were found in one sample sequenced in a study of radiotherapy plus CTLA-4 blockade in lung cancer (dated by TCRdb to the late 2010s). The method behind the library was the immunoSEQ multiplex PCR assay. TCRdb took over this immuneACCESS table, retaining in-frame rearrangements with V and J assigned. Such tables are incomplete; in checked studies, under half of the missing clones stem from an unresolved V gene, and the remainder is unexplained. Counted in this sample were around 78,000 clones; 60% to 85% of them appeared once. The ten largest make up 4% of the sample. Here the sequenced sample was peripheral blood, taken from a patient treated with radiotherapy plus ipilimumab. These receptors all stem from a human donor with non-small cell lung cancer who had a partial response to radiotherapy plus ipilimumab. Some clones in this sample may be carry-over from other donors' samples.

In its sample, this clone was seen once. The rearrangement uses TRBV9 and TRBJ1-2, with D perhaps TRBD1 (6 bases). This CDR3 is built from 19 residues. Germline values: CDR1 SGDLS, CDR2 YYNGEE. V shed 1 base and J shed 8 bases, with 30 bases lying between them. For the CDR3, the DNA is TGTGCCAGCAGCGTAAAGGTCTCGGGGGGCGTGAGTCAGGGTAACGGCTACACCTTC. Its protein product is CASSVKVSGGVSQGNGYTF.

The table lists this clone with a count of one. V is TRBV11-2 and J is TRBJ2-5; the D gene is possibly TRBD1 (6 bases). This CDR3 is 19 amino acids long. Germline V gives CDR1 SGHAT, CDR2 FQNNGV. V shed 5 bases and J shed 0 bases, with 25 bases lying between them. The CDR3 DNA sequence: TGTGCCAGCAGCCACCGGCCTAGGACAGTCTCCCTCTACCAAGAGACCCAGTACTTC. This encodes CASSHRPRTVSLYQETQYF.